The 11 T cell receptor beta chains listed next were all sequenced from one sample in a study of naive and memory T cell subsets. The SP2 primer and nested alpha and beta constant region primers amplified ligated cDNA in four rounds. Each CDR3 protein is one row after TCRdb ran MiXCR on the 5' RACE reads. The repertoire has over 45,000 distinct CDR3 sequences, around 5% of them found once; the top ten carry about 0.8%. A UMI-containing oligonucleotide was joined by 3' ligation to the TCR cDNA template. Receptors originate from a female donor in good health.

This clonotype was counted many times. V is TRBV29-1 and J is TRBJ2-2, with D unclear. The CDR3 is made up of 11 amino acids. Trimming took 8 bases from V and 7 from J, leaving 11 bases between them. The germline gives CDR1 SQVTM, CDR2 ANQGSEA. The CDR3 coding sequence is TGCAGCACAAGTACCGGCGGGGAGCTGTTTTTT. Translating gives CSTSTGGELFF.

The table lists this clonotype with many counts. The chain recombines TRBV29-1 with TRBJ1-1, with 9 bases matching TRBD1. V gave up 7 bases and J gave up 3 bases; unmatched junction bases: 9. This CDR3 is 14 amino acids long. CDR1 SQVTM and CDR2 ANQGSEA come from the germline V gene. Here the CDR3 reads CSARGDRADTEAFF. The DNA of the CDR3 is TGCAGCGCTCGAGGGGACAGGGCCGACACTGAAGCTTTCTTT.

With regard to this clonotype: This could be a read error, since a much larger clone is one nucleotide away. This chain connects TRBV11-2 to TRBJ2-5; D is possibly TRBD2 (5 bases). The germline CDR1 and CDR2 sequences are SGHAT and FQNNGV. The CDR3 has 14 amino acids. DNA of the CDR3: TGTGCCAGCAGCTTAAAGCGGCTCCAAGAGACCCTGTACTTC. Amino acid sequence: CASSLKRLQETLYF. Filled out from reference TRBV11-2 and TRBJ2-5, the complete variable domain reads EAGVAQSPRYKIIEKRQSVAFWCNPISGHATLYWYQQILGQGPKLLIQFQNNGVVDDSQLPKDRFSAERLKGVDSTLKIQPAKLEDSAVYLCASSLKRLQETLYFGPGTRLLVL.

This clonotype was observed at least ten times. The J gene is TRBJ1-5, the V gene TRBV19, with 10 bases fitting TRBD1. The V segment lost 4 bases and the J segment 2 bases; nucleotides outside the gene matches: 5. Germline V gives CDR1 LNHDA, CDR2 SQIVND (reference sequence). The CDR3 runs to 16 residues. CDR3 protein: CASSRTGGIGNQPQHF. As DNA, the CDR3 is TGTGCCAGTAGTAGGACAGGGGGTATAGGCAATCAGCCCCAGCATTTT.

At least ten counts were recorded for this clonotype. The rearrangement links TRBV6-5 to TRBJ1-6; tentative D call: TRBD1 (6 bases). CDR3 size: 19 residues. V was shortened by 0 bases and J by 4 bases, with 19 bases between the two germline ends. Germline V gives CDR1 MNHEY, CDR2 SVGAGI. The CDR3 nucleotides read TGTGCCAGCAGTTACTCAGAAAGGGGGAGGGTAGGATATAATTCACCCCTCCACTTT. Its protein product is CASSYSERGRVGYNSPLHF.

This clonotype was counted at least ten times. The rearrangement links TRBV28 to TRBJ2-3; 7 bases map to TRBD2. The CDR3 is made up of 14 amino acids. The germline gives CDR1 MDHEN, CDR2 SYDVKM. With 3 bases clipped from V and 6 bases from J, the junction kept 6 bases outside the gene matches. CDR3 coding DNA: TGTGCCAGCAGTTTCGGCGGGAGTCGGGATACGCAGTATTTT. Protein product: CASSFGGSRDTQYF. Complete variable domain (other parts from reference TRBV28 and TRBJ2-3): DVKVTQSSRYLVKRTGEKVFLECVQDMDHENMFWYRQDPGLGLRLIYFSYDVKMKEKGDIPEGYSVSREKKERFSLILESASTNQTSMYLCASSFGGSRDTQYFGPGTRLTVL.

About this clonotype: A much larger clone differs by one base, so this may be a read error. The V gene is TRBV14, the J gene TRBJ1-5; unclear D gene. CDR1 and CDR2 from the germline V gene are SGHDN and FVKESK. The CDR3 spans 14 residues. The CDR3 nucleotides are TGTGCCAGCAGCCAAGATCCGGGGAATCAGCCCCAGAATTTT. It translates to CASSQDPGNQPQNF.

J is TRBJ2-7 and V is TRBV5-1; D call uncertain. Between the trimmed V and J ends, which lost 0 bases and 6 bases, there was a span of 16 bases. Germline V gene sequence: CDR1 SGHRS, CDR2 YFSETQ. The CDR3 consists of 15 residues. The CDR3 bases are TGCGCCAGCAGCTTGGGAAACCCAGCAACCGCCGAGCAGTACTTC. Translating it yields CASSLGNPATAEQYF.

V is TRBV28 and J is TRBJ2-7, with 10 bases that match TRBD1. V was clipped by 5 bases and J by 3 bases; unmatched bases: 7. Germline CDR1 and CDR2: MDHEN and SYDVKM. This CDR3 region has 15 residues. CDR3 protein: CASSTSGQGNYEQYF. The CDR3 DNA reads TGTGCCAGCAGTACATCGGGACAGGGGAACTACGAGCAGTACTTC.

This clonotype was seen a handful of times. The chain uses TRBV28 and TRBJ2-7; tentatively, D is TRBD1 (7 bases). Trimming took off 6 bases at V and 4 bases at J, with 16 bases between the two ends. CDR3 length: 14 residues. Germline V gene data show CDR1 as MDHEN and CDR2 as SYDVKM. This CDR3 reads CASRRGGGPYEQYF. Here the CDR3 DNA reads TGTGCCAGCAGGCGCGGAGGGGGCCCATACGAGCAGTACTTC.

The sample holds a few counts of this clonotype. A much larger clone lies a single base off, so this may be a read error. This sequence joins TRBV6-5 and TRBJ1-4, with a weak D call TRBD1 (5 bases). The CDR3 length is 12 residues. V was clipped by 5 bases and J by 4 bases, with 5 bases between them. Germline V gene lookup returns CDR1 MNHEY and CDR2 SVGAGI. The CDR3 protein is CASSGGNEKLFF. In DNA form, the CDR3 reads TGTGCCAGCAGTGGGGGTAATGAAAAACTGTTTTTT.